These 14 T cell receptor beta chains originate from one sample sequenced in a study of Ad26.COV2.S vaccination and SARS-CoV-2 variants. Treatment in this sample: 15 to 20 received Ad26.COV2.S at low or high dose, single or two shots; five or six received placebo; per-sample allocation not given. Samples were taken on day 63 after the first vaccine or placebo injection. TCRdb's table, derived via immunoSEQ multiplex PCR, lists solely in-frame clones and lacks some. This table holds 350,000 to 450,000 clones, approximately 85% found once. Sequenced here: peripheral blood, sampled in a trial of Ad26.COV2.S vaccine versus placebo. The receptors shown here come from a person between 18 and 59 years old who received the Ad26.COV2.S COVID-19 vaccine or a placebo.

The table lists this clone with a count of one. This sequence joins TRBV5-4 and TRBJ1-1, with 7 bases fitting TRBD1. Germline CDR1 and CDR2: SGHNT and YYREEE (reference sequence). The CDR3 is 15 residues long. J was trimmed by 4 bases and V by 4 bases; bases with no gene match: 10. The CDR3 reads CASSAEGARVTEAFF. For the CDR3, the DNA is TGTGCCAGCAGCGCGGAGGGGGCTAGGGTCACTGAAGCTTTCTTT. Full variable domain (rest looked up from reference TRBV5-4 and TRBJ1-1): ETGVTQSPTHLIKTRGQQVTLRCSSQSGHNTVSWYQQALGQGPQFIFQYYREEENGRGNFPPRFSGLQFPNYSSELNVNALELDDSALYLCASSAEGARVTEAFFGQGTRLTVV.

CDR3 loop: CASTKRRGSGSYNEQFF. CDR3 nucleotide sequence: TGTGCCAGCACAAAGCGGCGGGGTAGCGGATCCTACAATGAGCAGTTCTTC. This chain connects TRBV11-2 to TRBJ2-1, with D possibly TRBD2 on 6 matching bases. CDR3 length: 17 amino acids. The germline V and J ends were trimmed by 7 bases and 1 base, with 20 bases remaining between them. Germline CDR1 is SGHAT and CDR2 is FQNNGV.

In DNA form, the CDR3 reads TGTGCCAGCAGCCTGCGGGACGACTCTGGAAACACCATATATTTT. Translating gives CASSLRDDSGNTIYF. The V call is TRBV13, the J call TRBJ1-3; D is perhaps TRBD1 (5 bases). CDR1 is PRHDT, CDR2 FYEKMQ, per germline (reference sequence). CDR3 length: 15 amino acids. V dropped 5 bases and J dropped 0 bases, with 11 bases sitting between them.

V gene TRBV7-2 combines with J gene TRBJ2-5, with a weak D call TRBD1 (6 bases). This CDR3 region has 14 residues. V lost 4 bases to trimming and J lost 3 bases, with 12 bases between them. Germline V gives CDR1 SGHTA, CDR2 FQGNSA. CDR3 sequence: CASSSADRKETQYF. The CDR3 coding sequence is TGTGCCAGCAGCTCGGCCGACAGGAAAGAGACCCAGTACTTC.

This chain joins TRBV24-1 and TRBJ1-1; D may be TRBD1 (5 bases). Germline CDR1 KGHDR, CDR2 SFDVKD. The CDR3 consists of 14 residues. V lost 9 bases and J 1 base, leaving 14 bases between the germline ends. CDR3 sequence reads: CATPSGGTNTEAFF. For the CDR3, the DNA is TGTGCCACCCCATCCGGGGGGACGAACACTGAAGCTTTCTTT.

The chain recombines TRBV28 with TRBJ1-2; no reliable D call. The CDR3 length is 11 residues. CDR1 is MDHEN, CDR2 SYDVKM, per germline. V was trimmed by 4 bases and J by 10 bases, leaving 10 bases between them. CDR3 region: CASSWASDYTF. Written as DNA, the CDR3 is TGTGCCAGCAGTTGGGCGAGCGACTACACCTTC.

V is TRBV30 and J is TRBJ2-3, with no clear D. Trimming removed 3 bases at V and 0 bases at J, with 10 bases between. Germline values: CDR1 GTSNPN, CDR2 SVGIG (reference sequence). The CDR3 loop spans 14 amino acids. In DNA form, the CDR3 reads TGTGCCTGGAGCGTCGACGACAGCACAGATACGCAGTATTTT. Translating gives CAWSVDDSTDTQYF.

This clone has just one count. This chain joins TRBV27 and TRBJ2-7; perhaps D is TRBD1 or TRBD2 (5 bases each). V was shortened by 3 bases and J by 4 bases, with 13 bases between the two germline ends. Germline CDR1 and CDR2: MNHEY and SMNVEV (reference sequence). The CDR3 spans 14 residues. The CDR3 loop is CASSFRGGSYEQYF. Here the CDR3 DNA reads TGTGCCAGCAGTTTTCGTGGGGGTTCTTACGAGCAGTACTTC.

The rearrangement joins TRBV1 to TRBJ1-5. TRBV1 is recorded as a pseudogene. The CDR3 has 13 residues. CDR3 nucleotide sequence: TGCACCAGCAGCCTTCCGAACAATCAGCCCCAGCATTTT. Encoded protein: CTSSLPNNQPQHF.

CDR3 bases: TGTGCCTGGAGTGACTTGGGACTAGCGGGGGTCTACGAGCAGTACTTC. Protein sequence: CAWSDLGLAGVYEQYF. This chain links TRBV30 with TRBJ2-7; 14 positions agree with TRBD2. CDR3 length: 16 amino acids. The germline gives CDR1 GTSNPN, CDR2 SVGIG (reference sequence). Trimming removed 1 base from V and 3 bases from J; junction bases left unmatched: 5.

The chain is built from TRBV2 and TRBJ2-7, with TRBD2 matching over 11 bases. Trimming removed 6 bases from V and 11 bases from J; junction bases left unmatched: 12. Germline CDR1 is SNHLY and CDR2 is FYNNEI. The CDR3 spans 14 residues. The DNA for the CDR3 is TGTGCCAGCAGGGAGGGACTAGCGGAATCGGGGGAGTACTTC. Encoded protein: CASREGLAESGEYF.

Here the CDR3 reads CASSQEAGTEAFF. CDR3 in DNA: TGCGCCAGCAGCCAAGAGGCGGGCACTGAAGCTTTCTTT. The chain carries TRBV4-3 and TRBJ1-1, with no clear D. The CDR3 has 13 amino acids. The V gene lost 0 bases and the J gene lost 4 bases, with 6 bases spanning the gap. Germline V gene lookup returns CDR1 LGHNA and CDR2 YSLEER.

This clone came up a few times. The J gene is TRBJ1-2, the V gene TRBV3-1 (or the pseudogene TRBV3-2); D unresolved. Trimming stripped 4 bases from V and 8 bases from J, with 17 bases between. CDR1 is LGHDT, CDR2 YNNKEL, per germline (reference sequence). The CDR3 extends over 14 amino acids. CDR3 region: CASSLDGLYAGYTF. The DNA of the CDR3 is TGTGCCAGCAGCCTAGATGGATTATATGCAGGCTACACCTTC.

The chain couples TRBV5-6 to TRBJ2-3; D is possibly TRBD1 (6 bases). This CDR3 region has 14 residues. Germline loops: CDR1 SGHDT, CDR2 YYEEEE. V lost 0 bases and J 6 bases, leaving 11 bases between the germline ends. The CDR3: CASSLGAGVDTQYF. CDR3 nucleotide sequence: TGTGCCAGCAGCTTGGGGGCAGGGGTCGATACGCAGTATTTT.